This T cell receptor beta chain is from a study of T cells in Graves' hyperthyroidism and ophthalmopathy. CDR1 and CDR2 from the germline V gene are MNHEY and SMNVEV (reference sequence). The CDR3 has 13 amino acids. Trimming took 5 bases from V and 8 from J; bases not matched to a gene: 5. The study's findings and limits: The model anticipated ophthalmopathy a median approximately six months pre-onset.

A few counts support this clonotype. As yet, its antigen is unknown. Amplification yielded TCR beta CDR3 regions, with RNA transcripts as the source. HTBI primers were employed in a first-round RT-PCR of the TCR CDR3. One entry per CDR3 protein, called by TCRdb with MiXCR from the multiplex PCR reads. The table has about 500,000 distinct CDR3 sequences, roughly 17% seen once; the top ten hold around 17%. Sample: blood. The receptor's source is a young woman with Graves' ophthalmopathy. The chain is built from TRBV27 and TRBJ1-2, with 10 bases lining up with TRBD1. Here the CDR3 DNA reads TGTGCCAGCAGTCCCGGACAGGGGGTAGGCTACACCTTC. Protein: CASSPGQGVGYTF.